The rows below give T cell receptor beta chains drawn from one sample of a study of blood T cell repertoires in COVID-19. This table comes from immunoSEQ multiplex PCR, and its TCRdb copy is limited to in-frame clones, with some not included. The sample includes some 40,000 clones, roughly 78% of them seen just once. The sequenced sample consisted of peripheral blood. Source of these receptors: an elderly man with active or convalescent COVID-19. The CDR3 runs from the conserved cysteine through the conserved F or W. The D gene is left open where the match is weak. Some rows have no size entry. The others give once, few or many, or a class for an expanded clone.

j_call v_call clone_size d_call cdr3_aa cdr3_nt
TRBJ2-3 TRBV9 NA NA CASSHDAGDTQYF TGTGCCAGCAGCCACGACGCGGGGGATACGCAGTATTTT
TRBJ1-2 TRBV11-1 NA NA CATALMGGESGYTF TGTGCCACCGCTCTTATGGGAGGGGAATCTGGCTACACCTTC
TRBJ2-7 TRBV21-1 NA NA CASSKVVGQFSYEQYF TGTGCCAGCAGCAAGGTTGTGGGACAGTTCTCCTACGAGCAGTACTTC
TRBJ2-1 TRBV18 NA NA CASSAGQQRVEQFF TGTGCCAGCTCAGCGGGACAGCAGAGAGTTGAGCAGTTCTTC
TRBJ2-3 TRBV25-1 NA TRBD2 CASSEVSGGADTQYF TGTGCCAGCAGTGAAGTTAGCGGGGGGGCAGATACGCAGTATTTT
TRBJ2-5 TRBV5-4 NA NA CASSLGRGEQETQYF TGTGCCAGCAGCTTGGGTCGGGGAGAACAAGAGACCCAGTACTTC
TRBJ2-7 TRBV14 few TRBD2 CASSQLAGGSYEQYF TGTGCCAGCAGCCAGTTAGCGGGAGGAAGCTACGAGCAGTACTTC
TRBJ1-1 TRBV7-3 once NA CASTSRGGSPEAFF TGTGCCAGCACCTCAAGGGGCGGGAGTCCTGAAGCTTTCTTT
TRBJ2-5 TRBV28 once NA CASRSPRVLQETQYF TGTGCCAGCAGATCCCCCCGGGTACTACAAGAGACCCAGTACTTC
TRBJ1-1 TRBV27 NA NA CASGGGVWDTEAFF TGTGCCAGCGGAGGAGGGGTTTGGGACACTGAAGCTTTCTTT
TRBJ1-2 TRBV19 once NA CASSIARTDTNYGYTF TGTGCCAGTAGTATAGCTCGGACAGACACTAACTATGGCTACACCTTC
TRBJ1-6 TRBV6-8 NA NA CASRHPRDGNSPLHF TGTGCCAGCAGACACCCGCGGGATGGTAATTCACCCCTCCACTTT
TRBJ1-2 TRBV5-1 NA NA CASRAGVSYGYTF TGCGCCAGCAGGGCCGGGGTTTCCTATGGCTACACCTTC
TRBJ1-2 TRBV4-3 NA NA CASSQAWQGPYGYTF TGCGCCAGCAGCCAAGCCTGGCAGGGGCCCTATGGCTACACCTTC
TRBJ1-3 TRBV28 NA NA CASGEAAGNTIYF TGTGCCAGCGGGGAGGCCGCCGGGAACACCATATATTTT
TRBJ2-7 TRBV10-3 NA NA CAISPPLSQGSYEQYF TGTGCCATCAGCCCCCCGCTGTCACAGGGATCCTACGAGCAGTACTTC
TRBJ2-3 TRBV4-2 NA NA CASSQGSADTQYF TGTGCCAGCAGCCAAGGGTCAGCAGATACGCAGTATTTT
TRBJ1-1 TRBV5-6 NA NA CASSSRGQPFGEAFF TGTGCCAGCAGCAGCCGAGGACAACCTTTTGGTGAAGCTTTCTTT
TRBJ2-7 TRBV13 few NA CASSLGGPYEQYF TGTGCCAGCAGCTTAGGGGGCCCTTACGAGCAGTACTTC
TRBJ2-1 TRBV6-5 NA NA CASRLPTALGNEQFF TGTGCCAGCAGATTACCGACAGCGTTGGGGAATGAGCAGTTCTTC
TRBJ1-4 TRBV9 once NA CASSVPGNNEKLFF TGTGCCAGCAGCGTACCAGGGAATAATGAAAAACTGTTTTTT
TRBJ2-3 TRBV5-6 once TRBD2 CASRDLADYTDTQYF TGTGCCAGCAGGGACCTAGCGGATTACACAGATACGCAGTATTTT
TRBJ2-1 TRBV7-2 NA TRBD1 CASSVDRGYNEQFF TGTGCCAGCAGCGTGGACAGGGGCTACAATGAGCAGTTCTTC
TRBJ2-7 TRBV6-2/TRBV6-3 NA TRBD2 CASSTLAGHGDEQYF TGTGCCAGCAGTACGCTAGCGGGACATGGCGACGAGCAGTACTTC
TRBJ2-5 TRBV24-1 NA TRBD2 CATSDTRLLGGETQYF TGTGCCACCAGTGATACCCGCTTGCTCGGGGGGGAGACCCAGTACTTC
TRBJ1-1 TRBV5-1 many NA CASSFSGNTEAFF TGCGCCAGCAGCTTTTCCGGGAACACTGAAGCTTTCTTT
TRBJ2-1 TRBV19 NA NA CASSPADIAYNEQFF TGTGCCAGTAGTCCGGCAGACATAGCCTACAATGAGCAGTTCTTC
TRBJ2-7 TRBV28 NA NA CASSLRDPRLTGYEQYF TGTGCCAGCAGCCTCCGAGACCCCCGGCTCACAGGCTACGAGCAGTACTTC
TRBJ2-5 TRBV3-1/TRBV3-2 NA NA CASSPSRGSETQYF TGTGCCAGCAGCCCGTCCAGGGGCAGCGAGACCCAGTACTTC
TRBJ2-7 TRBV2 few TRBD1 CASSGSTGQGAEQYF TGTGCCAGCAGTGGAAGCACGGGACAGGGGGCCGAGCAGTACTTC
TRBJ2-1 TRBV2 NA NA CASSRLEDNEQFF TGTGCCAGCAGTCGACTAGAGGACAATGAGCAGTTCTTC
TRBJ1-2 TRBV9 medium-sized TRBD1 CASSVETGINYGYTF TGTGCCAGCAGCGTAGAGACAGGGATTAACTATGGCTACACCTTC
TRBJ2-7 TRBV30 few TRBD1 CAWSEGTGDRNEQYF TGTGCCTGGAGTGAAGGGACAGGGGATAGGAACGAGCAGTACTTC
TRBJ1-6 TRBV7-9 NA TRBD1 CASSPQTGVSPLHF TGTGCCAGCAGCCCCCAGACAGGGGTGTCACCCCTCCACTTT
TRBJ1-1 TRBV28 NA NA CASRLQGTEAFF TGTGCCAGCAGGTTACAGGGCACTGAAGCTTTCTTT
TRBJ2-1 TRBV2 NA NA CASREGNEQFF TGTGCCAGTCGGGAAGGCAATGAGCAGTTCTTC
TRBJ1-2 TRBV28 few TRBD1 CASRLYRDRNYGYTF TGTGCCAGCAGGTTATACCGGGACAGGAACTATGGCTACACCTTC
TRBJ1-1 TRBV29-1 NA TRBD1 CSVVGQRNTEAFF TGCAGCGTGGTGGGACAGAGGAACACTGAAGCTTTCTTT
TRBJ1-1 TRBV5-1 NA NA CASSFAGGVTTEAFF TGCGCCAGCAGCTTTGCCGGGGGGGTGACGACTGAAGCTTTCTTT
TRBJ2-7 TRBV7-9 NA TRBD2 CASSNSGRAYEQYF TGTGCCAGCAGCAATAGCGGGAGAGCCTACGAGCAGTACTTC
TRBJ2-2 TRBV5-4 few NA CASSLARGSDTGELFF TGTGCCAGCAGCTTGGCTAGAGGGAGCGACACCGGGGAGCTGTTTTTT
TRBJ2-7 TRBV3-1/TRBV3-2 NA TRBD2 CASSQPSGTSGQYF TGTGCCAGCAGCCAACCCAGCGGGACTTCGGGTCAGTACTTC
TRBJ1-4 TRBV2 NA TRBD1 CASSQGQGATNEKLFF TGTGCCAGCAGCCAAGGACAGGGCGCAACTAATGAAAAACTGTTTTTT
TRBJ2-2 TRBV5-4 NA NA CASSLADTGELFF TGTGCCAGCAGCTTGGCGGACACCGGGGAGCTGTTTTTT
TRBJ2-3 TRBV7-9 NA TRBD1 CASSRTGDGDTQYF TGTGCCAGCAGCCGGACAGGGGACGGCGATACGCAGTATTTT
TRBJ1-5 TRBV4-1 NA NA CASSQAGTNQPQHF TGCGCCAGCAGCCAAGCAGGGACTAATCAGCCCCAGCATTTT
TRBJ2-2 TRBV5-1 NA NA CASSPGVLATGELFF TGCGCCAGCAGCCCAGGGGTATTAGCAACCGGGGAGCTGTTTTTT
TRBJ1-1 TRBV6-1 NA NA CASSEAGGLINGF TGTGCCAGCAGTGAGGCAGGAGGCCTCATAAACGGGTTT
TRBJ2-3 TRBV9 NA NA CASRGASTDTQYF TGTGCCAGCAGAGGGGCTAGCACAGATACGCAGTATTTT
TRBJ2-6 TRBV18 NA TRBD1 CASSPLGQGASFPGANVLTF TGTGCCAGCTCACCACTCGGACAGGGGGCCTCCTTTCCTGGGGCCAACGTCCTGACTTTC
TRBJ2-7 TRBV27 NA NA CASSLSSAGGYEQYF TGTGCCAGCAGTTTATCGTCGGCAGGGGGGTACGAGCAGTACTTC
TRBJ2-1 TRBV27 NA TRBD2 CASSFLAGGTAYNEQFF TGTGCCAGCAGTTTTCTTGCGGGGGGGACGGCCTACAATGAGCAGTTCTTC
TRBJ1-6 TRBV5-4 few TRBD1 CASSSAGTGGSPLHF TGTGCCAGCAGCTCCGCCGGGACAGGGGGTTCACCCCTCCACTTT
TRBJ2-3 TRBV28 NA NA CASSTRGDTQYF TGTGCCAGCAGCACTCGTGGAGATACGCAGTATTTT
TRBJ2-5 TRBV27 few TRBD2 CASSSRLAGVETQYF TGTGCCAGCAGTTCTCGACTAGCGGGAGTAGAGACCCAGTACTTC